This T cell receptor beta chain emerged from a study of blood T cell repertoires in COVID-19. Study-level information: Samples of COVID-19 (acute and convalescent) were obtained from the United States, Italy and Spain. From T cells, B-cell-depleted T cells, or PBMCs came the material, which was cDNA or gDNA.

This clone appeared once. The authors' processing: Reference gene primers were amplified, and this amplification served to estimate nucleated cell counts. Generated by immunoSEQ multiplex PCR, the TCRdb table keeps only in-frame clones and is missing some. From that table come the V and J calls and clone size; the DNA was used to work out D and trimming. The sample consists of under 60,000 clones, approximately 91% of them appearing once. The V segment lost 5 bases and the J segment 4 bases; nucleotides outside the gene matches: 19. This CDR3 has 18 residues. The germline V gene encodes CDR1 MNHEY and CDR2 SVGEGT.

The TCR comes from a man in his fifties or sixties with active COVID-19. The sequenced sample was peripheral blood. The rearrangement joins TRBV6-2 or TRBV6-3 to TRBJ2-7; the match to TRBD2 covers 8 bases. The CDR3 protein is CASSNPVGIGSGGYEQYF. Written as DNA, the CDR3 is TGTGCCAGCAGTAACCCCGTGGGAATCGGGAGCGGGGGTTACGAGCAGTACTTC.